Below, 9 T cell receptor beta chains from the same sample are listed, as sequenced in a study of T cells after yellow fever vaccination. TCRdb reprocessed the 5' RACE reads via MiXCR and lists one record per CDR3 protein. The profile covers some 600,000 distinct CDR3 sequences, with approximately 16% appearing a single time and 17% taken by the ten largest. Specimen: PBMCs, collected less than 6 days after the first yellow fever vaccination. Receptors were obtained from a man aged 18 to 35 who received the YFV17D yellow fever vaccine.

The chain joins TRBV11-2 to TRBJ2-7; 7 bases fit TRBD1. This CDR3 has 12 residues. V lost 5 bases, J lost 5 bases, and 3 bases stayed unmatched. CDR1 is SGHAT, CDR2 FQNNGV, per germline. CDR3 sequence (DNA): TGTGCCAGCAGCCGTGACAGGGACGAGCAGTACGTC. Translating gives CASSRDRDEQYV.

The CDR3 is CASSREPNMGNQPQHF. The CDR3 DNA follows: TGTGCCAGTAGCCGGGAACCTAATATGGGCAATCAGCCCCAGCATTTT. The rearrangement links TRBV19 to TRBJ1-5; D gene ambiguous. Trimming stripped 6 bases from V and 2 bases from J, with 17 bases between. The germline V gene encodes CDR1 LNHDA and CDR2 SQIVND (reference sequence). This CDR3 is 16 amino acids long. Variable domain in full (rest from reference TRBV19 and TRBJ1-5): DGGITQSPKYLFRKEGQNVTLSCEQNLNHDAMYWYRQDPGQGLRLIYYSQIVNDFQKGDIAEGYSVSREKKESFPLTVTSAQKNPTAFYLCASSREPNMGNQPQHFGDGTRLSIL.

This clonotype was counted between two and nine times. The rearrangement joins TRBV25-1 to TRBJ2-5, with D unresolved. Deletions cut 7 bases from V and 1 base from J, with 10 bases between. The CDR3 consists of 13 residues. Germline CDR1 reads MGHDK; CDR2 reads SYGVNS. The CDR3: CASTLSPQETQYF. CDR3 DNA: TGTGCCAGCACCCTTTCCCCCCAAGAGACCCAGTACTTC.

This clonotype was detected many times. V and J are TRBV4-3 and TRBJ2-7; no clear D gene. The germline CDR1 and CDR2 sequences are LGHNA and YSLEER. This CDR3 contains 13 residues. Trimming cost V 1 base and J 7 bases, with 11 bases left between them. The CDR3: CASSQAAHLEQYF. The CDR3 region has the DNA TGCGCCAGCAGCCAAGCGGCTCATTTGGAGCAGTACTTC.

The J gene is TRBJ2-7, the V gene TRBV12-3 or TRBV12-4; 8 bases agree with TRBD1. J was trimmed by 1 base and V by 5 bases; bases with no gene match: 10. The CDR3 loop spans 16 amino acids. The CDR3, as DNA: TGTGCCAGCAGTCCCCAAACCGACAGGGGATCCTACGAGCAGTACTTC. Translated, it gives CASSPQTDRGSYEQYF.

DNA of the CDR3: TGTGCCACCAGCAGAGATTTTAGGGGCACCGGGGAGCTGTTTTTT. This encodes CATSRDFRGTGELFF. The chain carries TRBV15 and TRBJ2-2; the D gene is possibly TRBD1 (5 bases). The V and J ends lost 0 bases and 4 bases respectively, with 9 bases between them. Germline assignment: CDR1 LNHNV and CDR2 YYDKDF (reference sequence). The CDR3 contains 15 residues.

CDR3 in DNA: TGTGCCAGCAGCTCGACCGACTCGAGCTCTGGAAACACCATATATTTT. Encoded protein: CASSSTDSSSGNTIYF. The rearrangement joins TRBV7-9 to TRBJ1-3; D is unresolved. In germline, CDR1 is SEHNR, CDR2 FQNEAQ (reference sequence). CDR3 length: 16 residues. V lost 4 bases and J 0 bases, leaving 13 bases between the germline ends.

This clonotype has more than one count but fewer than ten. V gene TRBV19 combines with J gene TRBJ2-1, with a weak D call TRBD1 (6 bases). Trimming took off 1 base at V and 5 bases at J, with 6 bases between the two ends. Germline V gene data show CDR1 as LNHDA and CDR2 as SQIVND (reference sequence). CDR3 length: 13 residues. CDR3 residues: CASSIGQDNEQFF. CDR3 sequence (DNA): TGTGCCAGTAGTATAGGACAGGACAATGAGCAGTTCTTC.

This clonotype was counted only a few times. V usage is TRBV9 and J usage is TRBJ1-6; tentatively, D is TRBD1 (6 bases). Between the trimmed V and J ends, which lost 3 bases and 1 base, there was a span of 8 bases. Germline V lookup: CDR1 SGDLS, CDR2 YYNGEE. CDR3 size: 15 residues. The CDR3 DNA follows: TGTGCCAGCAGCGGCACAGGGTCCTATAATTCACCCCTCCACTTT. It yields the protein CASSGTGSYNSPLHF.